This section outlines one T cell receptor (beta chain) sequence together with its context. Its antigen is not known. The data were produced by immunoSEQ multiplex PCR, yet TCRdb's version contains in-frame clones alone and is incomplete. The repertoire holds about 36,000 clones, with roughly 82% as singletons. J was trimmed by 5 bases and V by 6 bases; bases with no gene match: 3. CDR3 length equals 13 residues. Germline CDR1 LNHDA, CDR2 SQIVND (reference sequence). 9.4 x 10^4 or so naive or memory CD4+ cells were cultured with CEF peptides for more than nine days. The data belong to a study of CD4 T cells in relation to SARS-CoV-2 and coronaviruses.

The genes are TRBV19 and TRBJ2-3; 9 bases line up with TRBD1. The sequence was collected from an adult with COVID-19. The sample taken for sequencing was memory CD4+ T cells from PBMCs, cultured in vitro. The CDR3 is CASSGTGRDTQYF. The DNA of the CDR3 is TGTGCCAGTAGCGGGACAGGGAGAGATACGCAGTATTTT.